This T cell receptor beta chain is drawn from a study of molecular identifiers for immune sequencing clone quantification. With regard to this clonotype: Its antigen is unidentified.

Study-wide points: Sizes of highly expanded clones could be underestimated through identical TCRs sharing a barcode.

For bulk TCR libraries, previously described methods and listed TCR primers were used. TCRdb analysed the PCR reads with MiXCR anew, one entry per CDR3 protein. The sample carries about 640,000 distinct CDR3 sequences, just under 20% recorded once. Naive CD8 libraries used roughly 18,000 to 1,000,000 sorted cells and 10%, 30% or 50% RNA. The CDR3 totals 15 residues. Per the germline V gene, CDR1 is SGHAT and CDR2 is FQNNGV. V lost 4 bases to trimming and J lost 8 bases; unmatched junction nucleotides: 9. The sample consisted of naive CD8+ T cells from blood, with Jurkat cell RNA spiked in. Subset denoted: FACS-sorted CD8+CD4-CCR7+CD45RA+ naive T cells. The V and J genes are TRBV11-2 and TRBJ2-1; 9 nucleotides line up with TRBD2. The clonotype was recovered from a human donor in good health. Some libraries in this study had Jurkat cell RNA spiked in. The CDR3 reads CASSYSGSREDEQFF. As DNA, the CDR3 is TGTGCCAGCAGCTATAGCGGGAGTAGAGAGGATGAGCAGTTCTTC.